What follows is one T cell receptor (beta chain) and its context. What it recognizes is unknown. The data were taken from a study of CD8+ T cells in alopecia areata. Treatment specified: oral pan-JAK inhibitor, 5-10 mg twice daily. Germline V gene lookup returns CDR1 GTSNPN and CDR2 SVGIG (reference sequence). Trimming took off 8 bases at V and 11 bases at J, with 7 bases between the two ends. The length of the CDR3 is 8 residues. General study results and limits: While tofacitinib was given, many expanded lesional clones persisted in scalp and blood. Scalp clonality dropped significantly under tofacitinib, as did expanded CD8+ top-100 clones.

In each case, RNA was isolated and then reverse transcribed into cDNA as the sequencing template. The data were produced by immunoSEQ multiplex PCR, yet TCRdb's version contains in-frame clones alone and is incomplete. The sample lists 90,000 or so clones; 44% were seen once. Sequenced material: CD8+ T cells sorted from blood, taken at week 24, from a patient treated with tofacitinib. The rearrangement joins TRBV30 to TRBJ1-5; D is undetermined. The TCR sequence derives from a human donor with alopecia areata. This CDR3 reads CAPSTQHF. In DNA form, the CDR3 reads TGTGCCCCCTCAACCCAGCATTTT.